Detailed here is one TCR beta chain. This entry belongs to a study of a mutant IDH1 vaccine in newly diagnosed glioma. Study-wide context: The sex distribution of treated patients was about 60% male and roughly 40% female, with a mean age of roughly 40 years. Earlier therapy was either radiotherapy, temozolomide, or both, and most got both.

Assay: immunoSEQ multiplex PCR; the TCRdb copy retains only in-frame clones and omits some. The table shows roughly 19,000 clones, with approximately 85% occurring only once. Indicated time point: baseline, week 1 (first vaccination visit). Treatment meaning: pre-vaccination baseline after standard-of-care therapy. Diagnosis in the donors showed new WHO grade 3 or 4 astrocytomas that were IDH1-mutant and ATRX-lost. V lost 2 bases, J lost 6 bases, and 13 bases lay in between. Germline V gene sequence: CDR1 MNHNS, CDR2 SASEGT. The CDR3 runs to 15 residues. Source: PBMCs, taken from a glioma patient treated with radiotherapy, temozolomide or both. V and J are TRBV6-1 and TRBJ2-2, with D possibly TRBD2 on 6 matching bases. The origin of this receptor is a middle-aged man with glioma. CDR3 sequence: CASSELRASAGELFF. The CDR3 bases are TGTGCCAGCAGTGAACTTCGCGCTAGCGCCGGGGAGCTGTTTTTT.